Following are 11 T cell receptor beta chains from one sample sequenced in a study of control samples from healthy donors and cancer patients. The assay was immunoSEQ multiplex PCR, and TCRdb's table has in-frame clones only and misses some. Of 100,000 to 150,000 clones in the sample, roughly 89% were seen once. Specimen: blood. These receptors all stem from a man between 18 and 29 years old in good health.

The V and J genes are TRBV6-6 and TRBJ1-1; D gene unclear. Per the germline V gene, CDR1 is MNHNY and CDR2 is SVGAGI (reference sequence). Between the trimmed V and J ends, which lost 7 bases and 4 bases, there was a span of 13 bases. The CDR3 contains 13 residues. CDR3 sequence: CASNHVGLTEAFF. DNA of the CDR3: TGTGCCAGCAACCACGTCGGTCTCACTGAAGCTTTCTTT.

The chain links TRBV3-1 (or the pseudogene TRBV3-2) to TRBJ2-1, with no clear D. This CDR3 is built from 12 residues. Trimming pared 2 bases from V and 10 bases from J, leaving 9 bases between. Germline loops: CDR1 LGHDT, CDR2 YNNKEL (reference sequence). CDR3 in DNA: TGTGCCAGCAGCCAATTTAGTGAAGAGCAGTTCTTC. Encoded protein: CASSQFSEEQFF.

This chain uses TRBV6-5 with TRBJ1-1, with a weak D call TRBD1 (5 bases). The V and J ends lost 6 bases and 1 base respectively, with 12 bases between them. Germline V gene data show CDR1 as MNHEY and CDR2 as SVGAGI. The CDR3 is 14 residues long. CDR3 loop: CASRAGSGNTEAFF. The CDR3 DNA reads TGTGCCAGCAGGGCAGGGTCCGGGAACACTGAAGCTTTCTTT.

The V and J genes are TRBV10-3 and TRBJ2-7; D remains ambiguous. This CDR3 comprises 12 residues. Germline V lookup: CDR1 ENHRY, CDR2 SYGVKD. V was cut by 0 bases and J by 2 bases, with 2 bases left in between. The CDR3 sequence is CAISESAYEQYF. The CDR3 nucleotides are TGTGCCATCAGTGAGTCGGCCTACGAGCAGTACTTC.

DNA for the CDR3: TGTGCCAGCTCACTTGGACAGGACAATGAGCAGTTCTTC. Translating gives CASSLGQDNEQFF. This chain joins TRBV18 and TRBJ2-1; TRBD1 aligns across 7 bases. Germline CDR1 and CDR2: KGHSH and LQKENI. This CDR3 region has 13 residues. V was clipped by 4 bases and J by 5 bases; unmatched bases: 2.

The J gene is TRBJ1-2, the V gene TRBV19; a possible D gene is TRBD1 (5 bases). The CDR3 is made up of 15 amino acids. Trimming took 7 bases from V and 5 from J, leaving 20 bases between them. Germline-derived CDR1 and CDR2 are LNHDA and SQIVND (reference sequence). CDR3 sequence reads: CASTMLETDPYGYTF. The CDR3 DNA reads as TGTGCCAGTACCATGCTAGAGACAGATCCATATGGCTACACCTTC.

The CDR3: CASSDGIYYEQYF. CDR3 nucleotide sequence: TGTGCCAGCAGTGACGGAATCTACTACGAGCAGTACTTC. The chain recombines TRBV6-1 with TRBJ2-7; unclear D gene. V lost 3 bases to trimming and J lost 3 bases, with 9 bases between them. CDR1 is MNHNS, CDR2 SASEGT, per germline. The CDR3 runs 13 residues.

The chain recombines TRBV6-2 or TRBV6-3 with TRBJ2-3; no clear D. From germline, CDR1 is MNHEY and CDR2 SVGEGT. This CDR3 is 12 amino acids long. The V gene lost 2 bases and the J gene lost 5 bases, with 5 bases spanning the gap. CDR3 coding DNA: TGTGCCAGCAGTTACCTGGGAGATACGCAGTATTTT. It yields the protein CASSYLGDTQYF.

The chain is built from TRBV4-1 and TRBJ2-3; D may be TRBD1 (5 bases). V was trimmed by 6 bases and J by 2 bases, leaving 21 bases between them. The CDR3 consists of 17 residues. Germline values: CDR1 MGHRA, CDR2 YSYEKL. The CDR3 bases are TGCGCCAGCAGTCTCGATCGGTCCAGGGTATTCACAGATACGCAGTATTTT. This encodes CASSLDRSRVFTDTQYF.

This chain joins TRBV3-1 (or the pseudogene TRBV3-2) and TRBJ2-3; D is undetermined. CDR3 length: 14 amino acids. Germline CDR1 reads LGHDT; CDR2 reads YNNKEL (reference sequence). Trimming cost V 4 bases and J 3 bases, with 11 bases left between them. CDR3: CASSPRRATDTQYF. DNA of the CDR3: TGTGCCAGCAGCCCTCGGAGAGCTACAGATACGCAGTATTTT.

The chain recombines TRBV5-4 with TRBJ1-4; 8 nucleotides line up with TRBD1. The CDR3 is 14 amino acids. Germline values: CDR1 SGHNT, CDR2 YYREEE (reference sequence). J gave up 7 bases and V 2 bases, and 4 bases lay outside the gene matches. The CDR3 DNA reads TGTGCCAGCAGCTTTGACAGGGGAGTTGAAAAACTGTTTTTT. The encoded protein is CASSFDRGVEKLFF.